This TCR beta chain was recovered during a study of blood T cell repertoires in COVID-19. The overall study: The United States, Italy and Spain supplied acute and convalescent COVID-19 samples.

The J segment lost 2 bases and the V segment lost 4 bases, leaving 7 bases of the junction unmatched. This CDR3 has 16 residues. Germline loops: CDR1 LGHDT, CDR2 YNNKEL (reference sequence). This study enrolled people aged about 18 to 90 from approximately 25 US geographic areas. Symptom resolution, clearance, or two negative PCRs marked donors in Cohort 3 as recovered. Produced via immunoSEQ multiplex PCR; TCRdb's table is partial and in-frame only. The profile shows about 340,000 clones, more than 90% of them singletons. What was sequenced was PBMCs or T cells enriched from blood (not recorded which). V gene TRBV3-1 (or the pseudogene TRBV3-2) combines with J gene TRBJ2-3, with 9 bases lining up with TRBD2. The sequence was collected from a woman aged 25 to 39 who had recovered from COVID-19. The CDR3 region has the DNA TGTGCCAGCAGCCCAAGACTAGCGGAAAACACAGATACGCAGTATTTT. Protein sequence: CASSPRLAENTDTQYF.